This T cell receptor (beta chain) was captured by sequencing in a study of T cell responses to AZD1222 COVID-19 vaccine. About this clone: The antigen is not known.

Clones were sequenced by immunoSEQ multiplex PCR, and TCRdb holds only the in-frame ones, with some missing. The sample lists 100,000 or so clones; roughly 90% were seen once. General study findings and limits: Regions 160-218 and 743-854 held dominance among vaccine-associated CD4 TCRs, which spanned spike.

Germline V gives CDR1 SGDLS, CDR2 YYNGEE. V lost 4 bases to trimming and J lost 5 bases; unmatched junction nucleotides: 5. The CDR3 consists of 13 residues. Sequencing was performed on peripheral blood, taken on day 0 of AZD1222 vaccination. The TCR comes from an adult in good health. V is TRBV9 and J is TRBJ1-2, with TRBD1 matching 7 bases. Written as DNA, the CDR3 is TGTGCCAGCAGCCCCGGGACAGCTTATGGCTACACCTTC. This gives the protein CASSPGTAYGYTF.